A single sample is the source of the 10 T cell receptor beta chains below, sequenced in a study of blood T cell repertoires in COVID-19. Profiling relied on immunoSEQ multiplex PCR, and the TCRdb table lists in-frame clones only, not all of them. Of roughly 190,000 clones listed, just under 85% are singletons. The sample taken for sequencing was peripheral blood. The source of these receptors is a woman in her sixties or seventies with active or convalescent COVID-19.

The J gene is TRBJ2-1, the V gene TRBV3-1 (or the pseudogene TRBV3-2); 7 bases fit TRBD2. The ends lost 4 bases at V and 2 bases at J; junction bases unmatched: 8. The CDR3 is 16 amino acids. The germline V gene has CDR1 LGHDT and CDR2 YNNKEL (reference sequence). CDR3 sequence reads: CASSPWREWTYNEQFF. CDR3 sequence (DNA): TGTGCCAGCAGCCCATGGCGGGAGTGGACCTACAATGAGCAGTTCTTC.

The J gene is TRBJ2-7, the V gene TRBV3-1 (or the pseudogene TRBV3-2), with 12 positions matching TRBD2. Germline trimming cut 4 bases from V and 5 bases from J; bases unmatched to any gene: 6. CDR3 length: 15 amino acids. Germline loops: CDR1 LGHDT, CDR2 YNNKEL (reference sequence). The CDR3 is CASSPAGLAGDEQYF. The DNA for the CDR3 is TGTGCCAGCAGCCCCGCGGGACTAGCGGGCGACGAGCAGTACTTC.

Turning to this clone: The sample contains more than one DNA sequence encoding this CDR3. The rearrangement joins TRBV11-2 to TRBJ1-2, with D uncertain. Germline CDR1 is SGHAT and CDR2 is FQNNGV. The CDR3 loop spans 13 amino acids. Trimming took off 1 base at V and 2 bases at J, with 5 bases between the two ends. In DNA, the CDR3 is TGTGCCAGCAGCTTAGGGAGGAACTATGGCTACACCTTC. It translates to CASSLGRNYGYTF.

This clone was seen ten or more times. The chain is built from TRBV5-1 and TRBJ1-5; D possibly corresponds to TRBD1 (6 bases). The CDR3 consists of 18 residues. Germline V gene lookup returns CDR1 SGHRS and CDR2 YFSETQ. The germline V and J ends were trimmed by 0 bases and 5 bases, with 21 bases remaining between them. This chain's CDR3 is CASSLDPAGTMTDQPQHF. CDR3 DNA: TGCGCCAGCAGCTTGGATCCCGCAGGGACAATGACGGATCAGCCCCAGCATTTT.

The chain is built from TRBV15 and TRBJ2-7, with D unresolved. Germline V CDR1 and CDR2: LNHNV, YYDKDF (reference sequence). The CDR3 length is 13 residues. V lost 4 bases to trimming and J lost 3 bases, with 10 bases between them. Here the CDR3 reads CATSKRRNYEQYF. The CDR3 coding sequence is TGTGCCACCAGCAAGCGACGGAACTACGAGCAGTACTTC.

A single count supports this clone. The chain combines TRBV3-1 (or the pseudogene TRBV3-2) with TRBJ1-6; tentative D call: TRBD1 (6 bases). Germline CDR1 and CDR2: LGHDT and YNNKEL (reference sequence). The germline V and J ends were trimmed by 3 bases and 9 bases, with 18 bases remaining between them. The CDR3 length is 16 residues. The CDR3 here is CASSQRTGQGASPLHF. CDR3 bases: TGTGCCAGCAGCCAGCGGACGGGACAAGGTGCTTCACCCCTCCACTTT.

J is TRBJ2-7 and V is TRBV11-3, with D tentatively TRBD1 (5 bases). The CDR3 is 13 residues long. Germline CDR1 and CDR2: SGHNT and YENEEA. The V end was cut by 5 bases, the J end by 6 bases, with 14 bases between. The CDR3 spells CASSLDTVREQYF. Here the CDR3 DNA reads TGTGCCAGCAGCCTGGACACGGTCCGCGAGCAGTACTTC.

This clone was counted a few times. This chain links TRBV27 with TRBJ1-6; D may be TRBD1 (6 bases). The germline V gene has CDR1 MNHEY and CDR2 SMNVEV (reference sequence). Trimming removed 5 bases from V and 9 bases from J, with 17 bases in between. This CDR3 has 15 amino acids. Written as DNA, the CDR3 is TGTGCCAGCAGTATCGGACAGTCTAAAAGTTCACCCCTCCACTTT. Protein: CASSIGQSKSSPLHF.

This clone has a handful of counts. The V and J genes are TRBV7-9 and TRBJ2-2; TRBD2 matches at 8 bases. The ends lost 4 bases at V and 6 bases at J; junction bases unmatched: 10. Germline CDR1 reads SEHNR; CDR2 reads FQNEAQ (reference sequence). The CDR3 contains 16 residues. In DNA form, the CDR3 reads TGTGCCAGCAGCTGGGGACTAGGCGCGAGCTCCGGGGAGCTGTTTTTT. Translation: CASSWGLGASSGELFF.

The chain links TRBV5-5 to TRBJ1-2, with D hard to call. Germline CDR1 SGHKS, CDR2 YYEKEE (reference sequence). CDR3 length equals 15 residues. Between the trimmed V and J ends, which lost 0 bases and 0 bases, there was a span of 9 bases. This CDR3 is CASSLVEGANYGYTF. DNA of the CDR3: TGTGCCAGCAGCTTGGTGGAGGGAGCTAACTATGGCTACACCTTC.